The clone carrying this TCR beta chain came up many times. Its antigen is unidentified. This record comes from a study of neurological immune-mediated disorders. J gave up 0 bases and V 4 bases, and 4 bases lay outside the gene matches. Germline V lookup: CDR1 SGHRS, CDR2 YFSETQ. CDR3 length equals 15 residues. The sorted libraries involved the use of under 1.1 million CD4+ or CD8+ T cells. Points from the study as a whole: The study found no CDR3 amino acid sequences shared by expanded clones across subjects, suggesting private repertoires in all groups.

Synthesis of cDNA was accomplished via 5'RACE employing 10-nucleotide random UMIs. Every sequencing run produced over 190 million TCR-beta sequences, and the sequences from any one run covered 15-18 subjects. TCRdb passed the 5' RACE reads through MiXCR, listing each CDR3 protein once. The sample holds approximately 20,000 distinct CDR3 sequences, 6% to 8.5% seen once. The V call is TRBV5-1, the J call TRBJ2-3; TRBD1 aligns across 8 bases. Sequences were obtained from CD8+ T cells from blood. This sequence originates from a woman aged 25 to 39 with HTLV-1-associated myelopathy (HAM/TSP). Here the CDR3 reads CASSHRGTSTDTQYF. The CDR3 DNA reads TGCGCCAGCAGCCACAGGGGGACTAGCACAGATACGCAGTATTTT.